Below, 18 T cell receptor beta chains from the same sample are listed, as sequenced in a study of T cells after posttransplantation cyclophosphamide. Method: immunoSEQ multiplex PCR; TCRdb's copy keeps in-frame clones and lacks some. The data show 20,000 or so clones, 87% seen once. Busulfan-fludarabine conditioning, marrow transplant, and cyclophosphamide on days +3 and +4 were administered. The sample in question was PBMCs, obtained after allogeneic stem cell transplant with posttransplant cyclophosphamide. Source of these receptors: a female patient aged 40-50 years who received an allogeneic stem cell transplant from a related donor, was CMV-positive, and had no GVHD. The T cells may partly be graft donor cells.

V and J are TRBV30 and TRBJ2-1; D is perhaps TRBD2 (5 bases). V was cut by 4 bases and J by 0 bases, with 7 bases left in between. The CDR3 is 13 amino acids. CDR1 and CDR2 from the germline V gene are GTSNPN and SVGIG (reference sequence). The CDR3: CAWNRGSYNEQFF. CDR3 nucleotide sequence: TGTGCCTGGAATCGGGGCTCCTACAATGAGCAGTTCTTC.

The chain is built from TRBV11-2 and TRBJ2-1; 8 bases match TRBD2. Germline V gives CDR1 SGHAT, CDR2 FQNNGV. The J segment lost 3 bases and the V segment lost 5 bases, leaving 6 bases of the junction unmatched. The CDR3 spans 15 residues. The CDR3, as DNA: TGTGCCAGCAGCCGGGGGGGGAGGGACTACAATGAGCAGTTCTTC. Its translation is CASSRGGRDYNEQFF.

This rearrangement joins TRBV29-1 to TRBJ1-2; 7 nucleotides match TRBD1. The junction had 5 bases not matched to a gene; V was cut back by 2 bases and J by 8 bases. The length of the CDR3 is 12 residues. Germline CDR1 and CDR2: SQVTM and ANQGSEA. In DNA form, the CDR3 reads TGCAGCGTTGAAATAAACAGGGGCGGCTACACCTTC. This encodes CSVEINRGGYTF.

This clone was observed once. This chain joins TRBV28 and TRBJ2-7; 7 bases agree with TRBD1. The junction had 10 bases not matched to a gene; V was cut back by 6 bases and J by 5 bases. CDR1 and CDR2 from the germline V gene are MDHEN and SYDVKM. The CDR3 totals 14 residues. CDR3 nucleotides: TGTGCCAGCAGCTCAATACAGGGGTCCCACGAGCAGTACTTC. It is translated as CASSSIQGSHEQYF.

The rearrangement links TRBV4-2 to TRBJ1-2; 7 bases align to TRBD1. The trim removed 0 bases at V and 4 bases at J, leaving 5 bases unmatched. In germline, CDR1 is LGHNA, CDR2 YNFKEQ. CDR3 length: 15 residues. CDR3 loop: CASSQEAGTVYGYTF. CDR3 sequence (DNA): TGTGCCAGCAGCCAAGAGGCCGGGACAGTCTATGGCTACACCTTC.

V gene TRBV11-3 combines with J gene TRBJ2-1, with 12 bases that match TRBD2. With 4 bases clipped from V and 10 bases from J, the junction kept 8 bases outside the gene matches. Germline V gene data show CDR1 as SGHNT and CDR2 as YENEEA. This CDR3 comprises 15 residues. CDR3 bases: TGTGCCAGCAGCTCCCCACTAGCGGGAGGCGGGGAGCAGTTCTTC. Translation: CASSSPLAGGGEQFF.

The chain is built from TRBV7-9 and TRBJ2-1, with a possible D match to TRBD2 (7 bases). The CDR3 length is 14 residues. The germline CDR1 and CDR2 sequences are SEHNR and FQNEAQ (reference sequence). V lost 7 bases and J 4 bases, leaving 14 bases between the germline ends. For the CDR3, the DNA is TGTGCCAGCACCGAGAGGGGGGGATACAATGAGCAGTTCTTC. Its translation is CASTERGGYNEQFF.

The chain links TRBV2 to TRBJ1-3; possible D gene TRBD1, 6 bases. The CDR3 sequence is 14 residues long. The germline V gene has CDR1 SNHLY and CDR2 FYNNEI. The V and J ends lost 6 bases and 0 bases respectively, with 9 bases between them. The CDR3 sequence: CASSRGASGNTIYF. Written as DNA, the CDR3 is TGTGCCAGCAGCAGGGGAGCCTCTGGAAACACCATATATTTT.

The chain combines TRBV7-9 with TRBJ2-1; D is uncertain. Trimming took 2 bases from V and 3 from J, leaving 8 bases between them. Germline lookup yields CDR1 SEHNR and CDR2 FQNEAQ (reference sequence). The CDR3 is made up of 14 amino acids. Here the CDR3 DNA reads TGTGCCAGCAGCTTACCCCAAATCTACAATGAGCAGTTCTTC. Translation gives CASSLPQIYNEQFF.

The chain couples TRBV27 to TRBJ2-3, with D unclear. Trimming cost V 10 bases and J 0 bases, with 11 bases left between them. There are 13 residues in the CDR3. The germline CDR1 and CDR2 sequences are MNHEY and SMNVEV (reference sequence). CDR3 in amino acids: CATRLLSTDTQYF. CDR3 in DNA: TGTGCCACTAGACTGTTAAGCACAGATACGCAGTATTTT.

The chain has TRBV27 and TRBJ1-5; tentative D call: TRBD1 (6 bases). Trimming took 4 bases from V and 0 from J, leaving 10 bases between them. The germline gives CDR1 MNHEY, CDR2 SMNVEV (reference sequence). This CDR3 contains 15 residues. The CDR3 coding sequence is TGTGCCAGCAGTTCAGGACAGCTTAGCAATCAGCCCCAGCATTTT. Amino acid sequence: CASSSGQLSNQPQHF.

The chain has TRBV19 and TRBJ1-5, with TRBD1 as a possible D gene (6 bases). The V end lost 7 bases, the J end lost 3 bases, and 19 bases lay between the germline ends. The CDR3 totals 16 residues. Germline values: CDR1 LNHDA, CDR2 SQIVND (reference sequence). The CDR3 sequence is CASTLGTQVSNQPQHF. The CDR3, as DNA: TGTGCCAGTACCCTAGGGACACAGGTTTCCAATCAGCCCCAGCATTTT.

The chain carries TRBV7-6 and TRBJ2-7, with no clear D. With 1 base removed from V and 6 bases from J, the gap between germline ends came to 10 bases. The CDR3 runs 13 residues. The germline V gene encodes CDR1 SGHVS and CDR2 FNYEAQ. The CDR3 region is CASSLGGTTEQYF. DNA of the CDR3: TGTGCCAGCAGCTTAGGCGGTACGACCGAGCAGTACTTC.

The chain combines TRBV30 with TRBJ1-3, with 7 bases fitting TRBD1. The junction had 14 bases not matched to a gene; V was cut back by 3 bases and J by 0 bases. CDR1 and CDR2 from the germline V gene are GTSNPN and SVGIG (reference sequence). There are 18 residues in the CDR3. CDR3 DNA sequence: TGTGCCTGGAGCCTTCCGGACAGGTTGATAGTCTCTGGAAACACCATATATTTT. It translates to CAWSLPDRLIVSGNTIYF.

J is TRBJ2-7 and V is TRBV13; 8 bases match TRBD1. This CDR3 region has 14 residues. The germline gives CDR1 PRHDT, CDR2 FYEKMQ (reference sequence). Trimming took 5 bases from V and 0 from J; bases not matched to a gene: 3. CDR3 loop: CASSPGTGSYEQYF. The CDR3 bases are TGTGCCAGCAGCCCCGGGACAGGCTCCTACGAGCAGTACTTC.

J is TRBJ2-7 and V is TRBV28; 11 nucleotides line up with TRBD2. The germline gives CDR1 MDHEN, CDR2 SYDVKM. Losses at the gene ends were 6 bases for V and 5 bases for J; bases not matched to a gene: 12. The CDR3 is made up of 16 amino acids. The DNA of the CDR3 is TGTGCCAGCAGCTATATTAGCGGGAGGGCTGCGGACGAGCAGTACTTC. Protein sequence: CASSYISGRAADEQYF.

This clone was recorded a few times. This chain uses TRBV28 with TRBJ1-2, with 8 bases fitting TRBD1. The CDR3 contains 17 residues. V gave up 5 bases and J gave up 0 bases; unmatched junction bases: 11. Per germline, CDR1 MDHEN and CDR2 SYDVKM. The CDR3 protein is CASSAPGTGSTNYGYTF. The CDR3 coding sequence is TGTGCCAGCAGTGCACCCGGGACAGGCAGTACTAACTATGGCTACACCTTC.

The chain recombines TRBV7-2 with TRBJ2-5, with 7 bases matching TRBD2. The CDR3 contains 14 residues. The V segment lost 2 bases and the J segment 4 bases; nucleotides outside the gene matches: 4. Germline V gene data show CDR1 as SGHTA and CDR2 as FQGNSA. The CDR3 DNA reads as TGTGCCAGCAGCTTATGGGAGGGTTTAGAGACCCAGTACTTC. As protein: CASSLWEGLETQYF.